Following are 26 T cell receptor beta chains from one sample sequenced in a study of regulatory T cells in long-lasting Graves disease. The time point: newly diagnosed GD, antithyroid drugs for less than 3 months. PBMC RNA was the source of the TCR library. Arm-PCR with iRepertoire HTBI primers amplified the CDR3 regions for these TCR beta libraries. TCRdb fed the multiplex PCR reads into MiXCR, producing one record per CDR3 protein. This table holds 350,000 to 550,000 distinct CDR3 sequences, about 15% found once. These data were also reused for a study on T cells in Graves' hyperthyroidism and ophthalmopathy.

Source: peripheral blood mononuclear cells (PBMCs), taken at new diagnosis, from a patient treated with antithyroid drugs. These receptors all come from a woman younger than 45 with Graves disease.

This clonotype was detected only a few times. For the CDR3, the DNA is TGTGCCAGCAGGGGCCAACCAAGGGAGGCAACTAATGAAAAACTGTTTTTT. Translation gives CASRGQPREATNEKLFF. The V call is TRBV6-1, the J call TRBJ1-4; D remains ambiguous. CDR3 length equals 17 residues. CDR1 and CDR2 (germline): MNHNS, SASEGT. The ends were cut back, 6 bases at V and 0 bases at J, with 17 bases in the middle.

This clonotype occurred a few times. The CDR3 loop is CASSSPVGVAVGLYEQYF. As DNA, the CDR3 is TGCGCCAGCAGCTCCCCGGTTGGTGTGGCGGTCGGCCTCTACGAGCAGTACTTC. This sequence joins TRBV5-1 and TRBJ2-7, with D hard to call. Germline V gene data show CDR1 as SGHRS and CDR2 as YFSETQ. Trimming took 3 bases from V and 3 from J, leaving 25 bases between them. The CDR3 sequence is 18 residues long.

This clonotype was picked up a small number of times. The chain has TRBV19 and TRBJ2-7; a possible D gene is TRBD1 (6 bases). Trimming removed 9 bases from V and 2 bases from J, with 11 bases in between. Germline V CDR1 and CDR2: LNHDA, SQIVND (reference sequence). CDR3 length equals 12 residues. CDR3 amino acids: CASMDSAYEQYF. Here the CDR3 DNA reads TGTGCCAGCATGGACAGCGCCTACGAGCAGTACTTC.

This clonotype was counted only a few times. V gene TRBV14 combines with J gene TRBJ2-3; 10 bases line up with TRBD2. CDR3 length: 15 residues. With V trimmed by 6 bases and J by 3 bases, 6 bases remained unmatched. Per germline, CDR1 SGHDN and CDR2 FVKESK. In nucleotides, the CDR3 is TGTGCCAGCAGGTCCACTAGCGGGGCGACAGATACGCAGTATTTT. It codes for CASRSTSGATDTQYF.

At least ten counts were recorded for this clonotype. The chain has TRBV27 and TRBJ2-7, with D perhaps assigned TRBD1 or TRBD2 (5 bases each). CDR3 length: 17 amino acids. The germline V and J ends were trimmed by 4 bases and 1 base, with 20 bases remaining between them. Germline CDR1 and CDR2: MNHEY and SMNVEV (reference sequence). The CDR3 coding sequence is TGTGCCAGCAGTTCCCTGGGGGTCGGCTTTGGGTCCTACGAGCAGTACTTC. Its protein product is CASSSLGVGFGSYEQYF.

The sample holds many counts of this clonotype. The chain combines TRBV28 with TRBJ2-3, with 8 bases fitting TRBD2. The CDR3 is 14 residues long. V was pared by 6 bases and J by 5 bases, with 7 bases of the junction left unmatched. CDR1 is MDHEN, CDR2 SYDVKM, per germline. The CDR3 region is CASSPGLALDTQYF. CDR3 bases: TGTGCCAGCAGCCCTGGACTAGCTCTAGATACGCAGTATTTT.

Comment on this clonotype: A far larger clone is off by one base, so a read error is likely. No conserved phenylalanine or tryptophan ends this CDR3, so it is likely a read error. The chain uses TRBV3-1 and TRBJ2-5; no clear D gene. This CDR3 region has 11 residues. The V and J ends lost 4 bases and 1 base respectively, with 1 base between them. Germline V gives CDR1 LGHDT, CDR2 YNNKEL (reference sequence). CDR3 residues: CASSLQETQYL. Here the CDR3 DNA reads TGTGCCAGCAGCCTCCAAGAGACCCAGTACCTC.

The chain couples TRBV19 to TRBJ1-2; the D gene is possibly TRBD1 (6 bases). CDR3 length: 13 amino acids. Trimming took off 6 bases at V and 4 bases at J, with 12 bases between the two ends. From germline, CDR1 is LNHDA and CDR2 SQIVND (reference sequence). CDR3 DNA: TGTGCCAGTAGGACCGGGACATTCTATGGCTACACCTTC. Its protein is CASRTGTFYGYTF.

This clonotype was picked up a small number of times. This chain joins TRBV25-1 and TRBJ1-5; D may be TRBD1 (5 bases). V gave up 2 bases and J gave up 6 bases, with 11 bases separating them. In germline, CDR1 is MGHDK, CDR2 SYGVNS. The CDR3 spans 14 residues. The chain's CDR3 is CASSEGGGFQPQHF. In nucleotides, the CDR3 is TGTGCCAGCAGTGAAGGTGGGGGGTTTCAGCCCCAGCATTTT.

This clonotype was seen a handful of times. The chain links TRBV28 to TRBJ1-5; no clear D. The CDR3 runs to 13 residues. Germline V gene lookup returns CDR1 MDHEN and CDR2 SYDVKM. V lost 2 bases to trimming and J lost 9 bases, with 11 bases between them. The CDR3 spells CASSLPLGGPQHF. The DNA for the CDR3 is TGTGCCAGCAGTTTACCGCTTGGTGGGCCCCAGCATTTT. The full variable domain, rest sourced from reference TRBV28 and TRBJ1-5, is DVKVTQSSRYLVKRTGEKVFLECVQDMDHENMFWYRQDPGLGLRLIYFSYDVKMKEKGDIPEGYSVSREKKERFSLILESASTNQTSMYLCASSLPLGGPQHFGDGTRLSIL.

In its sample, this clonotype was seen many times. The rearrangement uses TRBV20-1 and TRBJ2-7; 7 bases are shared with TRBD2. CDR3 length equals 11 residues. Germline V gene data show CDR1 as DFQATT and CDR2 as SNEGSKA (reference sequence). The CDR3 bases are TGCAGCCCTATCGGGGGGTACGAGCAGTACTTC. This gives the protein CSPIGGYEQYF.

The chain combines TRBV6-5 with TRBJ2-1; TRBD2 is a possible D gene (6 bases). Germline loops: CDR1 MNHEY, CDR2 SVGAGI. The CDR3 is made up of 14 amino acids. V lost 2 bases to trimming and J lost 5 bases, with 10 bases between them. This CDR3 reads CASSYTGADNEQFF. CDR3 sequence (DNA): TGTGCCAGCAGTTACACGGGAGCCGACAATGAGCAGTTCTTC.

The count of this clonotype is one. The chain carries TRBV4-2 and TRBJ2-7; TRBD1 matches at 8 bases. Germline values: CDR1 LGHNA, CDR2 YNFKEQ. This CDR3 is 18 amino acids long. The V segment lost 0 bases and the J segment 1 base; nucleotides outside the gene matches: 11. The CDR3 region is CASSQDPRTGRWSYEQYF. In DNA form, the CDR3 reads TGTGCCAGCAGCCAAGATCCGCGGACAGGGAGATGGTCCTACGAGCAGTACTTC.

The chain has TRBV7-9 and TRBJ1-3; weak D call: TRBD1 (5 bases). This CDR3 is built from 16 residues. CDR1 is SEHNR and CDR2 is FQNEAQ in the germline V gene (reference sequence). Trimming left V 5 bases short and J 0 bases short, with 14 bases between. CDR3: CASSPRWGDSGNTIYF. DNA for the CDR3: TGTGCCAGCAGCCCCCGTTGGGGGGACTCTGGAAACACCATATATTTT. The full variable domain, with the rest looked up from reference TRBV7-9 and TRBJ1-3, is DTGVSQNPRHKITKRGQNVTFRCDPISEHNRLYWYRQTLGQGPEFLTYFQNEAQLEKSRLLSDRFSAERPKGSFSTLEIQRTEQGDSAMYLCASSPRWGDSGNTIYFGEGSWLTVV.

This clonotype showed up many times. The rearrangement uses TRBV30 and TRBJ2-5, with 10 bases identical to TRBD2. The ends lost 1 base at V and 4 bases at J; junction bases unmatched: 6. From germline, CDR1 is GTSNPN and CDR2 SVGIG (reference sequence). The CDR3 is 15 residues long. CDR3 loop: CAWSGGSGRLETQYF. CDR3 nucleotides: TGTGCCTGGAGTGGGGGTAGCGGGAGGTTAGAGACCCAGTACTTC.

The chain couples TRBV4-2 to TRBJ1-4; possibly TRBD1 for D (5 bases). Germline V gene lookup returns CDR1 LGHNA and CDR2 YNFKEQ. The CDR3 spans 16 residues. V was trimmed by 0 bases and J by 5 bases, leaving 13 bases between them. The CDR3 reads CASSQDRQGSNEKLFF. As DNA, the CDR3 is TGTGCCAGCAGCCAAGATCGCCAGGGCTCGAATGAAAAACTGTTTTTT.

This clonotype was seen at least ten times. This sequence joins TRBV7-2 and TRBJ2-3; the match to TRBD2 covers 13 bases. Losses at the gene ends were 5 bases for V and 6 bases for J; bases not matched to a gene: 8. CDR3 length: 16 residues. CDR1 is SGHTA and CDR2 is FQGNSA in the germline V gene. The chain's CDR3 is CASSLLAGGPRDTQYF. In nucleotides, the CDR3 is TGTGCCAGCAGCCTACTAGCGGGAGGGCCAAGGGATACGCAGTATTTT.

This clonotype has only a few counts. The chain recombines TRBV28 with TRBJ1-2, with unresolved D. This CDR3 comprises 14 residues. Trimming pared 4 bases from V and 4 bases from J, leaving 13 bases between. Looked up from germline, CDR1 is MDHEN and CDR2 is SYDVKM. CDR3 residues: CASSSLGAPYGYTF. The DNA for the CDR3 is TGTGCCAGCAGTTCCCTAGGAGCGCCCTATGGCTACACCTTC.

This clonotype was observed many times. The rearrangement joins TRBV10-3 to TRBJ2-7, with a tentative D call TRBD2 (6 bases). Germline CDR1 ENHRY, CDR2 SYGVKD. The CDR3 extends over 15 amino acids. Trimming stripped 7 bases from V and 2 bases from J, with 18 bases between. CDR3 bases: TGTGCCATCACAGCTAAGCTAGCGACACCCTACGAGCAGTACTTC. Its protein is CAITAKLATPYEQYF.

A note on this clonotype: With only one base between it and a far larger clone, this is likely a read error. CDR3 coding DNA: TGTGCCAGCAGTTTTACATCGAGAGGAAGGCACAATGAGCAGTTCTTC. Amino acids: CASSFTSRGRHNEQFF. The chain links TRBV12-3 or TRBV12-4 to TRBJ2-5; D not certain. Near its end, the DNA agrees better with TRBJ2-1, so the J call may be wrong. CDR3 length: 16 residues.

About this clonotype itself: An end of the junction does not agree with germline; a read error may underlie this. The chain has TRBV9 and TRBJ1-1; D not certain. The germline gives CDR1 SGDLS, CDR2 YYNGEE. This CDR3 spans 14 amino acids. Here the CDR3 reads CASGVAYMNTEAFF. For the CDR3, the DNA is TGTGCCAGCGGCGTAGCGTATATGAACACTGAAGCTTTCTTT.

CDR3 protein: CASSQEGGVNQPQHF. CDR3 DNA: TGTGCCAGCAGCCAAGAGGGGGGTGTCAATCAGCCCCAGCATTTT. This chain uses TRBV4-2 with TRBJ1-5, with D tentatively TRBD1 (5 bases). The V and J ends lost 0 bases and 3 bases respectively, with 9 bases between them. Germline V gene sequence: CDR1 LGHNA, CDR2 YNFKEQ. The CDR3 contains 15 residues.

The chain has TRBV6-2 or TRBV6-3 and TRBJ2-2, with 11 bases identical to TRBD2. The length of the CDR3 is 17 residues. The V gene end was trimmed by 2 bases and the J gene end by 1 base; junction bases not matched to a gene: 3. Germline CDR1 reads MNHEY; CDR2 reads SVGEGT. The CDR3 nucleotides read TGTGCCAGCAGTTACGGGGGACTAGCGGAGAACACCGGGGAGCTGTTTTTT. Its protein product is CASSYGGLAENTGELFF.

In this sample, this clonotype turned up many times. This chain links TRBV20-1 with TRBJ2-3; 13 bases agree with TRBD2. This CDR3 has 16 amino acids. V was clipped by 6 bases and J by 2 bases; unmatched bases: 8. The germline gives CDR1 DFQATT, CDR2 SNEGSKA (reference sequence). The CDR3 DNA sequence: TGCAGTGCAGAAAGCGGGACTAGCGGGAACACAGATACGCAGTATTTT. It translates to CSAESGTSGNTDTQYF.

On this clonotype itself: A much more abundant neighbour one base away suggests this may be a read error. The chain uses TRBV18 and TRBJ1-3; maybe TRBD1 (5 bases). This CDR3 is 16 amino acids long. Trimming removed 3 bases from V and 5 bases from J, with 17 bases in between. From germline, CDR1 is KGHSH and CDR2 LQKENI. For the CDR3, the DNA is TGTGCCAGCTCACCGAACCAAAGGGGAGTGAGAAACACCATATATTTT. This encodes CASSPNQRGVRNTIYF.

In its sample, this clonotype was seen a few times. This chain uses TRBV18 with TRBJ1-6; D is unclear. The CDR3 extends over 13 amino acids. The V gene's germline CDR1 is KGHSH and CDR2 LQKENI. V lost 0 bases to trimming and J lost 7 bases, with 4 bases between them. The CDR3 loop reads CASSPPKNSPLHF. In nucleotides, the CDR3 is TGTGCCAGCTCACCACCTAAAAATTCACCCCTCCACTTT. Looking up the rest from reference TRBV18 and TRBJ1-6 gives the full variable domain: NAGVMQNPRHLVRRRGQEARLRCSPMKGHSHVYWYRQLPEEGLKFMVYLQKENIIDESGMPKERFSAEFPKEGPSILRIQQVVRGDSAAYFCASSPPKNSPLHFGNGTRLTVT.